This T cell receptor beta chain was obtained from a study of T cells in Graves' hyperthyroidism and ophthalmopathy. Notes on the study in general: Among thyroid clonotypes expanded above 0.001, most also appeared in blood. Ophthalmopathy was told apart from stable hyperthyroidism by a 13 V-J model.

Amplification yielded TCR beta CDR3 regions, with RNA transcripts as the source. The HTBI primer set drove a first-round RT-PCR of the TCR CDR3. TCRdb re-analysed the multiplex PCR reads in MiXCR, keeping a single row per CDR3 protein. Among approximately 520,000 distinct CDR3 sequences listed, approximately 24% were seen once. A remark on this clonotype: Its antigen remains unidentified.

The CDR3 is made up of 15 amino acids. Trimming cost V 7 bases and J 4 bases, with 17 bases left between them. A patient was excluded if there was uncontrolled infection, other autoimmune disease, pregnancy or lactation. V usage is TRBV12-3 or TRBV12-4 and J usage is TRBJ1-5, with D tentatively TRBD1 (6 bases). Sequencing was carried out using blood. This TCR derives from a woman aged 25 to 39 with Graves' ophthalmopathy. CDR3: CASTLGGGANQPQHF. CDR3 nucleotides: TGTGCCAGCACTCTTGGGGGGGGCGCGAATCAGCCCCAGCATTTT.